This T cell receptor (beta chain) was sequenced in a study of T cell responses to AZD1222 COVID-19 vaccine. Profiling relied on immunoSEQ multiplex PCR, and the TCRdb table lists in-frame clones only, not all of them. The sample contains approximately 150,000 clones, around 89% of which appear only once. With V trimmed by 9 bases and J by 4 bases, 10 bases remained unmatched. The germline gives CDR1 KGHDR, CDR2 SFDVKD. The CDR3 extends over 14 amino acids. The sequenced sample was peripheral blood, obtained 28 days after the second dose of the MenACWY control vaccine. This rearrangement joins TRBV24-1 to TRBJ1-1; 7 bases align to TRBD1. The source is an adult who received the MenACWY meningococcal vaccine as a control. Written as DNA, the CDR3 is TGTGCCACCCCCCTAGACAGGGATTCCACTGAAGCTTTCTTT. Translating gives CATPLDRDSTEAFF.